Included here is one TCR beta chain sequence, with context. This clonotype was picked up many times. Its antigen remains undetermined. No much larger clone is present one base from it, and per-base qualities are unavailable. The sample belongs to a study of human T cells and chemical hapten exposure (dated by TCRdb to the early 2020s). Looking at the study overall: For sensitization, 2% DPC in acetone was applied to an approximately 2 cm by approximately 2 cm area of upper inner arm skin. Blood samples were taken from patients before sensitization (week 0) and at 2, 6 and about 24 weeks after DPC sensitization. Some 29 alopecia patients provided blood for TCR sequencing at one to four time points (pre-sensitization, 2, 6 and 24 weeks). Libraries were pooled for sequencing, and variation in per-sample TCR yields was attributed mainly to small differences in library volumes within the pool. Most of the patients in the cohort were female, and the cohort covered alopecia areata with under or over 50% scalp involvement, alopecia totalis and alopecia universalis. Peripheral blood TCR repertoire changes were tracked in vivo in alopecia patients during primary and secondary sensitization to the hapten diphenylcyclopropenone (DPC). Patients additionally received weekly therapeutic DPC doses to the scalp throughout the approximately 25-week study period. Patch testing was performed on the upper back with Finn chambers containing 0.01% DPC, and the patch tests were scored after 6 days according to International Contact Dermatitis Research Group standards.

V gives up 0 bases and J gives up 1 base, and the segment between their germline ends measures 7 bases. The germline V gene sets CDR1 to SGHRS and CDR2 to YFSETQ. Spanning cysteine to phenylalanine, the CDR3 consists of 15 amino acids. Left in the record is the CDR3 DNA by itself, 45 bases read in frame from the first base. Library prep was done by RACE. Instrument used: NextSeq 500. During library preparation, unique molecular identifiers were attached to individual cDNA molecules so that TCRs could be counted in a quantitative, reproducible way. From each blood RNA sample, both TCR alpha and TCR beta chains were sequenced. Turning to the authors' computational methods: The median number of TCRs per sample was around 100,000, ranging from 23,224 to 690,600. The Decombinator software suite was used to annotate the V, J and CDR3 of the TCR reads. For the PS versus PT1 abundance plots, all samples were subsampled to the same number of TCRs (28,000). Expanded TCRs were defined as absent before sensitization and observed at least eight times at the 2-week time point. TCRdb trimmed public reads at Q25 via fastp, called clones via MiXCR and kept in-frame beta chains. Merged by CDR3 protein, the rows form single entries marked with the most common genes and DNA. The V and J calls and clone size are TCRdb's, not the authors'. The sample records approximately 340,000 distinct CDR3 sequences, approximately 6.3% of which are singletons. The ten largest make up roughly 8% of the sample.

The paper's findings and limits, for the study overall: Patch test score correlated positively with the number of PT1 expanded TCRs, reaching significance at thresholds 8, 16 and 32 but not at 4. Repeated subsampling changed both the strength of the expansion versus patch-test correlation and the threshold at which that correlation became significant. Because all patients had alopecia, a presumed autoimmune disease, the immune response of the patients might differ from that of healthy individuals. Significantly more large CDR3 similarity clusters were formed by expanded TCRs than by pre-sensitization or healthy control sets, consistent with antigen-driven responses. DPC sensitization did not change the number of TCRs with a frequency above 1 in 1000, and there was no evidence of changes in global repertoire structure.

The time point label for this specimen denotes: patch test 1, 2 weeks after DPC sensitization. The treatment or condition label corresponds to: therapeutic diphenylcyclopropenone sensitization with weekly scalp DPC. At every patch-test visit, the blood draw took place before the patch test was put on. Eligible patients were aged 18 to 70, diagnosed with alopecia, deemed suitable for DPC therapy, and excluded if pregnant. Total RNA was isolated from unfractionated whole blood collected in Tempus Blood RNA tubes. This receptor was identified in a woman under 30 with alopecia areata. Some clones in this sample may be carry-over from other donors' samples. Sequencing was performed on whole blood, taken in connection with sensitization to the hapten diphenylcyclopropenone (DPC). Rearrangement joined TRBV5-1 to TRBJ2-2; perhaps TRBD2 is the D gene, with 5 bases matching. The CDR3 protein: CASSLVGGNTGELFF. The bases read TGCGCCAGCAGCTTGGTTGGAGGGAACACCGGGGAGCTGTTTTTT.